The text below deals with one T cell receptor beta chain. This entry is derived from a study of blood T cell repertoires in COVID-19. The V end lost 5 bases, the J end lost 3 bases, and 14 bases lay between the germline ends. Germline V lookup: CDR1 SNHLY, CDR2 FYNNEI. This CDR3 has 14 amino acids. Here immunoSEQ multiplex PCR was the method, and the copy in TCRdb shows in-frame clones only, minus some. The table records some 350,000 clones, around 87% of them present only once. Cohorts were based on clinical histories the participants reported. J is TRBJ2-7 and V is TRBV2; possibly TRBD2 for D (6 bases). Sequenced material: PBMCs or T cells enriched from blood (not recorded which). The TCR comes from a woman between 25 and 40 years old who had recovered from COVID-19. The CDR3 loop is CASSPPGTVYEQYF. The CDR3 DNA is TGTGCCAGCAGTCCCCCCGGGACTGTCTACGAGCAGTACTTC.